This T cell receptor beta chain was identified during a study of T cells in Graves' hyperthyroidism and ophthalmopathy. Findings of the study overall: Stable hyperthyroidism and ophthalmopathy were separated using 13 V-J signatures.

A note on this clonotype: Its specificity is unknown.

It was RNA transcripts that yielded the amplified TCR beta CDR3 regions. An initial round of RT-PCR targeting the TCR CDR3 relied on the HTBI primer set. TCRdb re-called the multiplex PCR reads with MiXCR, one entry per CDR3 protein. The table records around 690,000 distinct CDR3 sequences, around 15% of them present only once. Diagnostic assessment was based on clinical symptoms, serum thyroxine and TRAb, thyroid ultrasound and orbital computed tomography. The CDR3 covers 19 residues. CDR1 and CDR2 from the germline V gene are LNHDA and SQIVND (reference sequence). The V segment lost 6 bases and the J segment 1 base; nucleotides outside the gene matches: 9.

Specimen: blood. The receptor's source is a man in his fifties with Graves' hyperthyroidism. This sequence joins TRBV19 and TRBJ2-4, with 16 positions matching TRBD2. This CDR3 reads CASSPGLAGGLEAKNIQYF. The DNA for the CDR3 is TGTGCCAGTAGCCCGGGACTAGCGGGAGGGTTGGAGGCCAAAAACATTCAGTACTTC.